Listed below are T cell receptor beta chains from one sample, sequenced in a study of neoadjuvant anti-PD-1 for oral cavity cancer. Repertoires were generated with immunoSEQ multiplex PCR, while TCRdb's copy carries only in-frame clones and drops some. Found here are around 81,000 clones, under 85% of them singletons; the top ten hold about 3.1%. The source was PBMCs, collected before nivolumab (anti-PD-1) treatment. The receptor set was obtained from a person between 40 and 80 years old with oral cavity squamous cell carcinoma. The CDR3 runs from the conserved cysteine through the conserved F or W. D genes are given only for firm matches. Clone size is shown for a subset of rows, as once, few, many or a class of expanded clone.

V: TRBV14
D: .
J: TRBJ1-4
length: 14
size: few
DNA: TGTGCCAGCAGCGGGGGACGGATTAATGAAAAACTGTTTTTT
CDR3: CASSGGRINEKLFF

V: TRBV10-1
D: .
J: TRBJ2-7
length: 13
size: .
DNA: TGCGCCAGCAGTGAGGGGGCGCGATACGAGCAGTACTTC
CDR3: CASSEGARYEQYF

V: TRBV2
D: .
J: TRBJ2-1
length: 13
size: .
DNA: TGTGCCAGCAAGGCGGGAAGTCTGGGTGAGCAGTTCTTC
CDR3: CASKAGSLGEQFF

V: TRBV5-4
D: .
J: TRBJ2-7
length: 15
size: .
DNA: TGTGCCAGCAGCTTAATAGGAGCGGGCGCCTACGAGCAGTACTTC
CDR3: CASSLIGAGAYEQYF

V: TRBV19
D: .
J: TRBJ2-2
length: 14
size: .
DNA: TGTGCCAGTAGTAGTTCCGGGAACACCGGGGAGCTGTTTTTT
CDR3: CASSSSGNTGELFF

V: TRBV5-1
D: TRBD1
J: TRBJ2-2
length: 14
size: few
DNA: TGCGCCAGCAGCCGACAGGGGGCGGCCGGGGAGCTGTTTTTT
CDR3: CASSRQGAAGELFF

V: TRBV6-5
D: TRBD2
J: TRBJ2-7
length: 13
size: .
DNA: TGTGCCAGCAGCAGCGGGAGGGAAAATGAGCAGTACTTC
CDR3: CASSSGRENEQYF

V: TRBV27
D: .
J: TRBJ1-1
length: 13
size: .
DNA: TGTGCCAGCAGTTTAAAGGGGAACACTGAAGCTTTCTTT
CDR3: CASSLKGNTEAFF

V: TRBV19
D: .
J: TRBJ1-1
length: 16
size: once
DNA: TGTGCCAGTAATTCTGGGAGGGGCAGGTCGAACACTGAAGCTTTCTTT
CDR3: CASNSGRGRSNTEAFF

V: TRBV10-2
D: TRBD1
J: TRBJ2-7
length: 14
size: .
DNA: TGCGCCAGCACCCTAACCGGGACAGGGGATGAGCAGTACTTC
CDR3: CASTLTGTGDEQYF

V: TRBV6-4
D: .
J: TRBJ2-2
length: 15
size: .
DNA: TGTGCCAGCAGTCTTAAAACAGGGAAGACCGGGGAGCTGTTTTTT
CDR3: CASSLKTGKTGELFF

V: TRBV2
D: TRBD2
J: TRBJ2-5
length: 15
size: .
DNA: TGTGCCAGCATGCCTCTAGCGGGAGGAGGAGAGACCCAGTACTTC
CDR3: CASMPLAGGGETQYF

V: TRBV5-8
D: TRBD2
J: TRBJ2-3
length: 12
size: .
DNA: TGTGCCAGCAGCTTACTAGCGACTACGCAGTATTTT
CDR3: CASSLLATTQYF

V: TRBV6-5
D: TRBD1
J: TRBJ1-5
length: 14
size: .
DNA: TGTGCCAGCAGTGTGGGACAGGTAAATCAGCCCCAGCATTTT
CDR3: CASSVGQVNQPQHF

V: TRBV11-2
D: .
J: TRBJ1-3
length: 16
size: .
DNA: TGTGCCAGCAGCCTTTGGGGGGGCAACTCTGGAAACACCATATATTTT
CDR3: CASSLWGGNSGNTIYF

V: TRBV9
D: .
J: TRBJ1-1
length: 13
size: .
DNA: TGTGCCAGCAGCCGCACAGTGAACACTGAAGCTTTCTTT
CDR3: CASSRTVNTEAFF

V: TRBV11-2
D: .
J: TRBJ1-2
length: 13
size: .
DNA: TGTGCCAGCAGCTTAGGCCCGATCTATGGCTACACCTTC
CDR3: CASSLGPIYGYTF

V: TRBV28
D: .
J: TRBJ2-1
length: 11
size: .
DNA: TGTGCCAGCAGTTTCGTGAATGAGCAGTTCTTC
CDR3: CASSFVNEQFF

V: TRBV27
D: .
J: TRBJ1-5
length: 15
size: .
DNA: TGTGCCAGCAGTCGGGGGAGTGGGAGCAATCAGCCCCAGCATTTT
CDR3: CASSRGSGSNQPQHF

V: TRBV4-1
D: TRBD1
J: TRBJ2-7
length: 13
size: .
DNA: TGCGCCAGCAGTAGTGGGACAGTCTACGAGCAGTACTTC
CDR3: CASSSGTVYEQYF

V: TRBV7-6
D: TRBD1
J: TRBJ1-2
length: 16
size: .
DNA: TGTGCCAGCAGCTGCCCTGAGGGGACAGGACTTTATGGCTACACCTTC
CDR3: CASSCPEGTGLYGYTF

V: TRBV7-7
D: TRBD2
J: TRBJ2-2
length: 15
size: .
DNA: TGTGCTAGCAGCTTAGGGACTAGCGGGACCGGGGAGCTGTTTTTT
CDR3: CASSLGTSGTGELFF

V: TRBV2
D: .
J: TRBJ2-7
length: 14
size: .
DNA: TGTGCCAGCACTCCAGGGGAAGGGGTGGACGAGCAGTACTTC
CDR3: CASTPGEGVDEQYF

V: TRBV7-8
D: TRBD2
J: TRBJ2-2
length: 16
size: .
DNA: TGTGCCAGCAGCAACAGACTAGCGGGAACGTCCGGGGAGCTGTTTTTT
CDR3: CASSNRLAGTSGELFF

V: TRBV6-6
D: .
J: TRBJ2-7
length: 13
size: .
DNA: TGTGCCAGCAGTTACCCGACCCCTATAGAGCAGTACTTC
CDR3: CASSYPTPIEQYF

V: TRBV25-1
D: .
J: TRBJ2-3
length: 11
size: .
DNA: TGTGCCAGCAGAGTCGCAGATACGCAGTATTTT
CDR3: CASRVADTQYF

V: TRBV30
D: .
J: TRBJ2-4
length: 16
size: .
DNA: TGTGCCTGGAGTGTATCGGGCAGCCTAGCCAAAAACATTCAGTACTTC
CDR3: CAWSVSGSLAKNIQYF

V: TRBV29-1
D: .
J: TRBJ2-4
length: 15
size: .
DNA: TGCAGCGTCGGAGAGAGGGAGCCGGGTACAGGCATTCAGTACTTC
CDR3: CSVGEREPGTGIQYF

V: TRBV5-1
D: TRBD2
J: TRBJ2-7
length: 14
size: .
DNA: TGCGCCAGCAGCCTAGCGGGAGGGCCCTACGAGCAGTACTTC
CDR3: CASSLAGGPYEQYF

V: TRBV30
D: TRBD1
J: TRBJ1-1
length: 17
size: few
DNA: TGTGCCTGGAGTCCCAGACAGGGGGATCATATAAACACTGAAGCTTTCTTT
CDR3: CAWSPRQGDHINTEAFF

V: TRBV11-2
D: .
J: TRBJ1-5
length: 14
size: .
DNA: TGTGCCAGCAGCCCGCAGGGTACCAATCAGCCCCAGCATTTT
CDR3: CASSPQGTNQPQHF

V: TRBV6-1
D: .
J: TRBJ2-2
length: 15
size: .
DNA: TGTGCCAGCAGTGCCCCAATCAACCCCACCGGGGAGCTGTTTTTT
CDR3: CASSAPINPTGELFF

V: TRBV5-1
D: .
J: TRBJ1-1
length: 14
size: .
DNA: TGCGCCAGCAGCCCGACAGGATTTAACACTGAAGCTTTCTTT
CDR3: CASSPTGFNTEAFF

V: TRBV10-3
D: .
J: TRBJ1-2
length: 13
size: .
DNA: TGTGCCATCAACCCCGGTTCTGGCTATGGCTACACCTTC
CDR3: CAINPGSGYGYTF

V: TRBV9
D: .
J: TRBJ1-1
length: 15
size: .
DNA: TGTGCCAGCAGCGGAATTAGGGACGGTCTCACTGAAGCTTTCTTT
CDR3: CASSGIRDGLTEAFF

V: TRBV29-1
D: .
J: TRBJ1-1
length: 14
size: .
DNA: TGCAGCGTTATAAGGGGTGGGGGCAAGACTGAAGCTTTCTTT
CDR3: CSVIRGGGKTEAFF

V: TRBV6-7
D: .
J: TRBJ1-5
length: 12
size: once
DNA: TGTGCCAGCAGTTATCCCAGTCAGCCCCAGCATTTT
CDR3: CASSYPSQPQHF

V: TRBV28
D: TRBD1
J: TRBJ1-2
length: 16
size: once
DNA: TGTGCCAGCAGTTTAGAGGGCGGACAGGGGAGCTATGGCTACACCTTC
CDR3: CASSLEGGQGSYGYTF

V: TRBV5-1
D: .
J: TRBJ2-5
length: 14
size: .
DNA: TGCGCCAGCAGCAAGGACCCCGGACGGGAGACCCAGTACTTC
CDR3: CASSKDPGRETQYF

V: TRBV9
D: .
J: TRBJ2-1
length: 20
size: .
DNA: TGTGCCAGCAGCGTAGGCGGAGAGACAGGGAGGAGCCGCTCCTACAATGAGCAGTTCTTC
CDR3: CASSVGGETGRSRSYNEQFF

V: TRBV5-1
D: TRBD2
J: TRBJ2-1
length: 14
size: .
DNA: TGCGCCAGCAGCTTGCGGGAGGGCCGGAATGAGCAGTTCTTC
CDR3: CASSLREGRNEQFF

V: TRBV28
D: TRBD1
J: TRBJ2-7
length: 14
size: once
DNA: TGTGCCAGCAGGACCGACAGGGCGTCCTACGAGCAGTACTTC
CDR3: CASRTDRASYEQYF

V: TRBV5-6
D: .
J: TRBJ2-1
length: 16
size: .
DNA: TGTGCCAGCAGCTTGGCGGCAGCGGGCACATACAATGAGCAGTTCTTC
CDR3: CASSLAAAGTYNEQFF

V: TRBV10-3
D: TRBD1
J: TRBJ2-1
length: 13
size: .
DNA: TGTGCCATCAATACAGGGGAGCGGAATGAGCAGTTCTTC
CDR3: CAINTGERNEQFF

V: TRBV10-3
D: .
J: TRBJ1-1
length: 13
size: .
DNA: TGTGCCAGCACCCAGGGTGGGGACACTGAAGCTTTCTTT
CDR3: CASTQGGDTEAFF

V: TRBV5-1
D: .
J: TRBJ2-1
length: 14
size: .
DNA: TGCGCCAGCAGCTTATCAGGGGGGCAGAATGAGCAGTTCTTC
CDR3: CASSLSGGQNEQFF

V: TRBV2
D: TRBD2
J: TRBJ2-7
length: 12
size: .
DNA: TGTGCCAGCCGGGGGGGCTCCTACGAGCAGTACTTC
CDR3: CASRGGSYEQYF

V: TRBV5-6
D: .
J: TRBJ1-5
length: 13
size: .
DNA: TGTGCCAGCAGCTTCGGGGATGGTCAGCCCCAGCATTTT
CDR3: CASSFGDGQPQHF

V: TRBV2
D: TRBD2
J: TRBJ2-7
length: 15
size: .
DNA: TGTGCCAGCAGGACCGGACTAGCGGGAGCCTACGAGCAGTACTTC
CDR3: CASRTGLAGAYEQYF

V: TRBV27
D: .
J: TRBJ2-5
length: 14
size: .
DNA: TGTGCCAGCGGAGGCGTGGGGGGCGGGGAGACCCAGTACTTC
CDR3: CASGGVGGGETQYF

V: TRBV5-1
D: TRBD2
J: TRBJ2-3
length: 15
size: .
DNA: TGCGCCAGCAACTCTAGGGCGGGAGCAGCAGATACGCAGTATTTT
CDR3: CASNSRAGAADTQYF

V: TRBV2
D: .
J: TRBJ2-2
length: 13
size: .
DNA: TGTGCCAGCAGGCCCCCTAGCGCCGGGGAGCTGTTTTTT
CDR3: CASRPPSAGELFF

V: TRBV5-4
D: TRBD1
J: TRBJ2-7
length: 16
size: .
DNA: TGTGCCAGCAGCTCCAAGGGGACAGGAAGACTCTACGAGCAGTACTTC
CDR3: CASSSKGTGRLYEQYF

V: TRBV28
D: .
J: TRBJ2-3
length: 15
size: .
DNA: TGTGCCAGCAGTTTTGGGTTGGTAAGGACAGATACGCAGTATTTT
CDR3: CASSFGLVRTDTQYF

V: TRBV27
D: .
J: TRBJ2-1
length: 13
size: few
DNA: TGTGCCTGCTGGCAGGTGATTTACGGTGAGCAGTTCTTC
CDR3: CACWQVIYGEQFF

V: TRBV7-9
D: .
J: TRBJ1-4
length: 12
size: .
DNA: TGTGCCAGCAGCTTAGAATCGGAAAAACTGTTTTTT
CDR3: CASSLESEKLFF

V: TRBV29-1
D: .
J: TRBJ2-7
length: 17
size: few
DNA: TGCAGCGTTGAGGGGGTCCTAGAGGAAGGGGGGCTCTACGAGCAGTACTTC
CDR3: CSVEGVLEEGGLYEQYF

V: TRBV5-6
D: .
J: TRBJ1-1
length: 14
size: .
DNA: TGTGCCAGCAGCTTGGGGGGTGGCGGCGCTGAAGCTTTCTTT
CDR3: CASSLGGGGAEAFF

V: TRBV4-2
D: .
J: TRBJ2-1
length: 15
size: .
DNA: TGTGCCAGCAGCGGAGAGGGGGGGTTCTACAATGAGCAGTTCTTC
CDR3: CASSGEGGFYNEQFF